Listed below are T cell receptor beta chains from one sample, sequenced in a study of graft-versus-host responses after intestinal transplantation. Assay: immunoSEQ multiplex PCR; the TCRdb copy retains only in-frame clones and omits some. The sample consists of over 40,000 clones, just under 95% of them appearing once. Specimen: PBMCs, collected around 790 days after a first intestinal transplant, on the day of a second. The receptors stem from a human patient who received an intestinal transplant, so some T cells may come from the graft donor. Each CDR3 is given with its conserved first and last residue. A D gene is named only where the DNA matches it firmly. Expanded clones get a size class; other rows say once, few or many, or leave the size out.

d_call j_call v_call clone_size cdr3_nt cdr3_aa
NA TRBJ1-1 TRBV2 NA TGTGCCAGCCGCCGGGGGTTGGGTACTGAAGCTTTCTTT CASRRGLGTEAFF
NA TRBJ2-3 TRBV7-6 NA TGTGCCAGCAGCCCTTCAGGGTTTTCCACAGATACGCAGTATTTT CASSPSGFSTDTQYF
NA TRBJ2-7 TRBV19 NA TGTGCCAGTACAGGGGAAGAGGGCGAGCAGTACTTC CASTGEEGEQYF
NA TRBJ2-6 TRBV6-1 NA TGTGCCAGCAGACAACAAATGGCCAACGTCCTGACTTTC CASRQQMANVLTF
NA TRBJ2-3 TRBV27 NA TGTGCCAGCAGTTTACATCCTAGCGGCACAGATACGCAGTATTTT CASSLHPSGTDTQYF
NA TRBJ1-2 TRBV6-9 NA TGTGCCAGCAGTTACTATCGACTCTGGGGCTACACCTTC CASSYYRLWGYTF
TRBD2 TRBJ2-3 TRBV9 NA TGTGCCAGCAGCCTAGGACTAGCGGAACGCACAGATACGCAGTATTTT CASSLGLAERTDTQYF
NA TRBJ2-3 TRBV13 few TGTGCCAGCAGCTTAACGGACACTCACACAGATACGCAGTATTTT CASSLTDTHTDTQYF
NA TRBJ2-3 TRBV2 NA TGTGCCAGCACCGTCGGAGATACGCAGTATTTT CASTVGDTQYF
TRBD2 TRBJ2-1 TRBV2 NA TGTGCCAGCACCGCGGGGCTAGCGGGAGTGGGTGAGCAGTTCTTC CASTAGLAGVGEQFF
TRBD1 TRBJ2-7 TRBV11-2 once TGTGCCAGCAGCGCCGGACAGGGGGCCTACGAGCAGTACTTC CASSAGQGAYEQYF
NA TRBJ1-4 TRBV4-1 once TGCGCCAGCAGCCAAGATCAGGGATTCGGGGAAAAACTGTTTTTT CASSQDQGFGEKLFF
TRBD1 TRBJ1-1 TRBV7-9 NA TGTGCCAGCAGCCAAAGGACAGGGGTAGCCACTGAAGCTTTCTTT CASSQRTGVATEAFF
NA TRBJ2-7 TRBV5-1 NA TGCGCCAGCAGCCCGACCGGGACTCCGCCAGGGGAGTACTTC CASSPTGTPPGEYF
NA TRBJ1-1 TRBV11-3 NA TGTGCCAGCAGCTTGGGGAAACGGACTGAAGCTTTCTTT CASSLGKRTEAFF
TRBD2 TRBJ2-3 TRBV6-6 NA TGTGCCAGCACGCTAGCGGGAGTATCAGATACGCAGTATTTT CASTLAGVSDTQYF
TRBD1 TRBJ1-2 TRBV28 NA TGTGCCAGCAGCAAGACAGGGGTGTATGGCTACACCTTC CASSKTGVYGYTF
NA TRBJ2-5 TRBV15 NA TGTGCCACCAGCAGAGGAAAGGGGTGGGGCGGGCCCAAAGAGACCCAGTACTTC CATSRGKGWGGPKETQYF
TRBD2 TRBJ2-1 TRBV18 few TGTGCCAGCTCACCACGCTGGATCGGGACTAGAGTAGTGGTTGAGCAGTTCTTC CASSPRWIGTRVVVEQFF
TRBD2 TRBJ2-7 TRBV4-2 NA TGTGCCAGCAGCCAAGTAGAAGTGCGACTAGCAGACTTCGAGCAGTACTTC CASSQVEVRLADFEQYF
NA TRBJ2-7 TRBV27 NA TGTGCCAGCAGTTTCCAGGGGCGATACGAGCAGTACTTC CASSFQGRYEQYF
NA TRBJ1-1 TRBV5-1 NA TGCGCCAGCGTACAGGTCCCGAACACTGAAGCTTTCTTT CASVQVPNTEAFF
NA TRBJ1-5 TRBV4-1 NA TGCGCCAGCAGCCCAAAACAGGGATGGGATCAGCCCCAGCATTTT CASSPKQGWDQPQHF
TRBD1 TRBJ2-5 TRBV6-1 NA TGTGCCAGCAGTGAAGAGGCATGGCAGGGGGTAGGGGAGACCCAGTACTTC CASSEEAWQGVGETQYF
TRBD2 TRBJ2-5 TRBV5-1 NA TGCGCCAGCAGCTTGTTAGCGTCGGGAGGAGAGACCCAGTACTTC CASSLLASGGETQYF
NA TRBJ2-5 TRBV7-8 NA TGTGCCAGCAGTCAACCCCCTGGAGAGACCCAGTACTTC CASSQPPGETQYF
NA TRBJ1-1 TRBV4-1 NA TGCGCCAGCAGCCAAGATCCAGGCAGCGGGAACACTGAAGCTTTCTTT CASSQDPGSGNTEAFF
TRBD1 TRBJ2-3 TRBV18 NA TGTGCCAGCTCACCAAGGACAGGGGGCACAGATACGCAGTATTTT CASSPRTGGTDTQYF
NA TRBJ2-7 TRBV7-5 once TGTGCCAAACCCTGGCGGAAGACAGGGGCAACCTACGAGCAGTACTTC CAKPWRKTGATYEQYF
NA TRBJ2-5 TRBV7-9 NA TGTGCCAGCGCGGGGGAGACCCAGTACTTC CASAGETQYF
NA TRBJ2-1 TRBV7-6 NA TGTGCCAGCAGCTTCCGGGTAGCTGGGGATGAGCAGTTCTTC CASSFRVAGDEQFF
NA TRBJ2-3 TRBV5-1 NA TGCGCCAGCAGCTTGATGGAGGGCCAAGCAGATACGCAGTATTTT CASSLMEGQADTQYF
NA TRBJ2-7 TRBV19 NA TGTGCCAGTAGTTCCCTAGGCCTCCTCTACGAGCAGTACTTC CASSSLGLLYEQYF
TRBD2 TRBJ2-7 TRBV6-1 NA TGTGCCAGCAGTTCAGCCGGGACTAGGTCGTACGAGCAGTACTTC CASSSAGTRSYEQYF
NA TRBJ1-4 TRBV10-3 NA TGTGCCATCAGTGTACATAATGAAAAACTGTTTTTT CAISVHNEKLFF
NA TRBJ2-5 TRBV11-2 NA TGTGCCAGCAGACTCTTAGAGACCCAGTACTTC CASRLLETQYF
NA TRBJ2-3 TRBV7-2 NA TGTGCCAGCAGCTTAGAGGGAGTTAGGACAGATACGCAGTATTTT CASSLEGVRTDTQYF
NA TRBJ1-3 TRBV6-5 once TGTGCCAGCCTTTTGTCACCGATCTCTGGAAACACCATATATTTT CASLLSPISGNTIYF
NA TRBJ2-2 TRBV2 NA TGTGCCAGCAGAAATCCCTCCGGGGAGCTGTTTTTT CASRNPSGELFF
NA TRBJ1-1 TRBV21-1 once TGTGCCAGCAGCTGGTGGAGAGGCACTGAAGCTTTCTTT CASSWWRGTEAFF
TRBD2 TRBJ2-2 TRBV5-1 few TGCGCCAGCAGCTTGAGCGGGAGAACGAACACCGGGGAGCTGTTTTTT CASSLSGRTNTGELFF
TRBD2 TRBJ2-7 TRBV7-3 NA TGTGCCAGCAGCCCGGGACTAGCGGGAGGGCCTTACGAGCAGTACTTC CASSPGLAGGPYEQYF
NA TRBJ2-7 TRBV7-2 NA TGTGCCAGCAGCCTGAGGCGGTACGAGCAGTACTTC CASSLRRYEQYF
NA TRBJ1-2 TRBV7-9 NA TGTGCCAGCAGCTCTAAAAATATGGATGGCTACACCTTC CASSSKNMDGYTF
NA TRBJ1-1 TRBV28 NA TGTGCCAGCAGCCTACTCATAGTGAACACTGAAGCTTTCTTT CASSLLIVNTEAFF
NA TRBJ1-1 TRBV5-1 NA TGCGCCAGCAGCTTGGTACAGGGAGGCAGTGTGATGAACACTGAAGCTTTCTTT CASSLVQGGSVMNTEAFF
NA TRBJ2-3 TRBV13 NA TGTGCCAGCAGCTCTCCGACTGTTCTCACAGATACGCAGTATTTT CASSSPTVLTDTQYF
TRBD1 TRBJ2-4 TRBV28 NA TGTGCCAGCGGGGACAGACTCAAAAACATTCAGTACTTC CASGDRLKNIQYF
TRBD1 TRBJ1-3 TRBV19 NA TGTGCCAGTAGTATTTCCACAGGGGCGGAAGAACTGAACTCTGGAAACACCATATATTTT CASSISTGAEELNSGNTIYF
NA TRBJ2-2 TRBV6-6 NA TGTGCCAGCAGTTACTCGACTAGCACCGGGGAGCTGTTTTTT CASSYSTSTGELFF
NA TRBJ2-2 TRBV13 NA TGTGCCAGCAGCCTCGGGGGCACCGGGGAGCTGTTTTTT CASSLGGTGELFF